One sample yielded the 15 T cell receptor beta chains listed below, sequenced in a study of beta chain features in type 1 diabetes. Sequenced material consisted of expressed TCRB transcripts (all of the isolated RNA was reverse transcribed). Using immunoSEQ multiplex PCR, the repertoire was profiled, and TCRdb retains in-frame clones only, with some absent. Among about 160,000 clones listed, roughly 9% were seen once. Their specific antigens are unknown. Findings and caveats of the study: TCRB CDR3s from Type 1 diabetes patients were moderately but significantly shorter in all four CD4+ subsets.

What was sequenced was central memory CD4+ T cells from blood. The receptors originated from a woman under 40 with type 1 diabetes.

J is TRBJ1-1 and V is TRBV30; D not resolved. The germline CDR1 and CDR2 sequences are GTSNPN and SVGIG (reference sequence). The V end lost 3 bases, the J end lost 4 bases, and 18 bases lay between the germline ends. CDR3 length: 15 amino acids. The CDR3 is CAWRESISTLTEAFF. The DNA of the CDR3 is TGTGCCTGGAGAGAGTCGATTTCAACCCTCACTGAAGCTTTCTTT.

This clone has only a few counts. The chain joins TRBV7-3 to TRBJ2-2; a weak D match, TRBD2 (6 bases). The V and J ends lost 1 base and 5 bases respectively, with 11 bases between them. This CDR3 contains 15 residues. Per the germline V gene, CDR1 is SGHTA and CDR2 is FQGTGA. CDR3 protein: CASSLNGRGTGELFF. The CDR3 bases are TGTGCCAGCAGCTTAAACGGGAGAGGGACCGGGGAGCTGTTTTTT.

The V and J genes are TRBV4-2 and TRBJ1-1; TRBD1 aligns across 9 bases. Trimming took 0 bases from V and 1 from J; bases not matched to a gene: 3. Germline V CDR1 and CDR2: LGHNA, YNFKEQ. This CDR3 comprises 16 residues. The CDR3 protein is CASSQDPGQGNTEAFF. In DNA, the CDR3 is TGTGCCAGCAGCCAAGACCCGGGACAGGGGAACACTGAAGCTTTCTTT.

This clone was recorded a few times. The chain employs TRBV25-1 and TRBJ2-1; 10 bases are a match to TRBD2. Trimming removed 8 bases from V and 2 bases from J; junction bases left unmatched: 6. This CDR3 is 15 amino acids long. Germline CDR1 reads MGHDK; CDR2 reads SYGVNS. The CDR3 spells CASALAGVPYNEQFF. The CDR3 nucleotides are TGTGCCAGCGCCCTAGCGGGAGTCCCCTACAATGAGCAGTTCTTC.

This clone turned up a few times. The V call is TRBV30, the J call TRBJ2-7, with 7 bases matching TRBD2. Germline loops: CDR1 GTSNPN, CDR2 SVGIG (reference sequence). This CDR3 contains 14 residues. The V and J ends lost 0 bases and 2 bases, in that order; junction bases with no gene match: 4. The CDR3 here is CAWSVSSGTYEQYF. CDR3 in DNA: TGTGCCTGGAGTGTGTCTAGCGGAACCTACGAGCAGTACTTC.

V is TRBV12-5 and J is TRBJ2-3; the D is unclear. Germline-derived CDR1 and CDR2 are LGHNT and FRNRAP. The length of the CDR3 is 13 residues. Trimming took 5 bases from V and 1 from J, leaving 7 bases between them. CDR3: CASGPSGTDTQYF. CDR3 DNA: TGTGCTAGTGGTCCTAGTGGCACAGATACGCAGTATTTT.

This clone was counted a few times. The chain employs TRBV7-2 and TRBJ1-2, with a possible D match to TRBD1 (5 bases). This CDR3 contains 13 residues. V was shortened by 4 bases and J by 5 bases, with 11 bases between the two germline ends. Germline V gene lookup returns CDR1 SGHTA and CDR2 FQGNSA. The DNA for the CDR3 is TGTGCCAGCAGCTCCGACAGAAGATATGGCTACACCTTC. This encodes CASSSDRRYGYTF.

The chain has TRBV21-1 and TRBJ1-1; the DNA was not used to check the table's D call, TRBD1. TRBV21-1 has pseudogene status. The CDR3 is made up of 20 amino acids. The CDR3 nucleotides read TGTGCCAGCAGCAAATATGCGGAACAGGGGGCCGGTCAACTTAACACTGAAGCTTTCTTT. This encodes CASSKYAEQGAGQLNTEAFF.

Only one count was recorded for this clone. CDR3 nucleotide sequence: TGTGCCAGCAGCTTAGGGGGCACCCAACTAGCTAACTATGGCTACACCTTC. Translation: CASSLGGTQLANYGYTF. The gene calls are TRBV13 and TRBJ1-2; D is uncertain. The V end lost 0 bases, the J end lost 0 bases, and 14 bases lay between the germline ends. CDR1 and CDR2 (germline): PRHDT, FYEKMQ (reference sequence). CDR3 size: 17 residues.

The chain recombines TRBV4-2 with TRBJ1-2, with TRBD1 identical over 7 bases. The length of the CDR3 is 15 residues. Germline V gene sequence: CDR1 LGHNA, CDR2 YNFKEQ. J lost 6 bases, V lost 1 base, and 8 bases had no gene match. The CDR3 coding sequence is TGTGCCAGCAGCCAAGCCCCGGACAGGAGCCATGGCTACACCTTC. This codes for CASSQAPDRSHGYTF.

The rearrangement uses TRBV9 and TRBJ2-3, with TRBD1 identical over 7 bases. This CDR3 is built from 14 residues. V lost 6 bases, J lost 0 bases, and 4 bases stayed unmatched. CDR1 SGDLS and CDR2 YYNGEE come from the germline V gene. The CDR3 nucleotides read TGTGCCAGCATGAGGGGGCCAAGCACAGATACGCAGTATTTT. Translated, it gives CASMRGPSTDTQYF. Full variable domain (rest looked up from reference TRBV9 and TRBJ2-3): DSGVTQTPKHLITATGQRVTLRCSPRSGDLSVYWYQQSLDQGLQFLIQYYNGEERAKGNILERFSAQQFPDLHSELNLSSLELGDSALYFCASMRGPSTDTQYFGPGTRLTVL.

The chain uses TRBV15 and TRBJ2-1; 8 positions agree with TRBD1. The length of the CDR3 is 14 residues. The trim removed 5 bases at V and 10 bases at J, leaving 10 bases unmatched. Germline V gene lookup returns CDR1 LNHNV and CDR2 YYDKDF (reference sequence). As DNA, the CDR3 is TGTGCCACCAGCGGAAGTCAGGGGGCCTTCGAGCAGTTCTTC. It specifies CATSGSQGAFEQFF.

This clone turned up a few times. This CDR3 is CASGGTGELFF. The CDR3 nucleotides read TGTGCCAGTGGGGGGACCGGGGAGCTGTTTTTT. The chain uses TRBV19 and TRBJ2-2; a weak D match, TRBD2 (6 bases). Germline lookup yields CDR1 LNHDA and CDR2 SQIVND (reference sequence). V lost 8 bases to trimming and J lost 5 bases, with 6 bases between them. The CDR3 sequence is 11 residues long.

This chain links TRBV28 with TRBJ1-2; D is possibly TRBD1 (5 bases). The CDR3 contains 15 residues. V shed 7 bases and J shed 4 bases, with 19 bases lying between them. Germline V gene data show CDR1 as MDHEN and CDR2 as SYDVKM. The DNA for the CDR3 is TGTGCCAGCACCTCGGGGGGAATTCGCACCTATGGCTACACCTTC. Translation: CASTSGGIRTYGYTF.

This clone was found a few times. This chain connects TRBV27 to TRBJ1-1; 7 bases map to TRBD1. The CDR3 is 15 residues long. Per germline, CDR1 MNHEY and CDR2 SMNVEV (reference sequence). Losses at the gene ends were 4 bases for V and 1 base for J; bases not matched to a gene: 6. The CDR3 protein is CASSSPTGTNTEAFF. The CDR3 DNA reads as TGTGCCAGCAGTTCCCCGACAGGGACGAACACTGAAGCTTTCTTT.